Reported below is one TCR beta chain. TCRdb recomputed calls from the RT-PCR reads with MiXCR, one row per CDR3 protein. The sample has fewer than 200,000 distinct CDR3 sequences, approximately 28% seen once. This sample is part of a study of patients and donors after allogeneic stem cell transplantation. CDR1 is SQVTM and CDR2 is ANQGSEA in the germline V gene. The CDR3 totals 14 residues. With 6 bases clipped from V and 2 bases from J, the junction kept 7 bases outside the gene matches. The gene calls are TRBV29-1 and TRBJ2-3; 8 bases agree with TRBD1. The TCR originated in a human donor who was either an allogeneic HSCT recipient or a stem cell or donor lymphocyte infusion donor (not recorded which). It is not recorded whose cells these are; they may come from a transplant donor. The sequenced sample was blood, either unsorted or a sorted T cell fraction (not recorded which). Written as DNA, the CDR3 is TGCAGCGTCCTGGACAGGGCCCTCACAGATACGCAGTATTTT. As protein: CSVLDRALTDTQYF.